This entry lists 8 T cell receptor beta chains sequenced from one sample in a study of tissue T cells after allogeneic stem cell transplantation. This table comes from immunoSEQ multiplex PCR, and its TCRdb copy is limited to in-frame clones, with some not included. The data contain some 47,000 clones, about three quarters of them singletons. The source material was sorted cells pooled from one or two spleens. Receptors originate from a pool of C57BL/6 mice in good health.

This clone appeared a few times. Gene names and germline match the mouse. The read finishes 1 residue shy of the CDR3 end, and the germline J gene is used to complete it. The chain is built from TRBV3 and TRBJ1-4; perhaps TRBD1 as D (6 bases). Trimming took 5 bases from V and 0 from J, leaving 10 bases between them. Germline V gene data show CDR1 as SNHLY and CDR2 as FYNGKV (reference sequence). The CDR3 contains 15 residues. The covered CDR3 bases are TGTGCCAGCAGCCCGGGACATCTTTCCAACGAAAGATTATTT. It codes for CASSPGHLSNERLF. From start to end, the CDR3 is CASSPGHLSNERLFF.

To note about this clone: Gene names refer to mouse genes. CDR3: CASSLSETGYNSPLYF. The part of the CDR3 DNA that was read is TGTGCCAGCAGTCTGTCCGAGACAGGATATAATTCGCCCCTCTAC. The chain carries TRBV26 and TRBJ1-6, with TRBD1 as a possible D gene (6 bases). The read terminates 1 residue before the CDR3 end, so the remaining end is supplied by the germline J gene. TRBJ1-6 is an ORF; its function is uncertain. There are 16 residues in the CDR3. Germline V gene sequence: CDR1 KGHPV, CDR2 FQNQEV (reference sequence). The V end lost 0 bases, the J end lost 4 bases, and 10 bases lay between the germline ends.

This clone was counted once. Mouse germline and gene names are used. The sequenced fragment ends 1 residue before the CDR3 boundary, so the rest is inferred from the germline J gene. This sequence joins TRBV13-2 and TRBJ2-5; 9 positions agree with TRBD1. J was trimmed by 5 bases and V by 1 base; bases with no gene match: 2. CDR1 is NNHNN, CDR2 SYGAGS, per germline (reference sequence). CDR3 length: 14 amino acids. CDR3 bases read: TGTGCCAGCGGTGATCGACAGGGGGGAGACACCCAGTAC. As protein: CASGDRQGGDTQY. The whole CDR3 reads CASGDRQGGDTQYF.

On this clone itself: All gene names here are mouse names. Read coverage stops 1 residue before the CDR3 terminus; the germline J gene supplies the remainder. The genes are TRBV19 and TRBJ1-1; no definite D call. The CDR3 is 12 amino acids. Trimming took 4 bases from V and 1 from J, leaving 5 bases between them. Looked up from germline, CDR1 is FNHDT and CDR2 is SITEND (reference sequence). CDR3 protein: CASSYRNTEVFF. The CDR3 DNA, read in part, is TGTGCCAGCAGTTACAGAAACACAGAAGTCTTC.

As regards this clone: Each gene name is a mouse one. The read is 1 residue too short to cover the CDR3 end, so that end is filled in from the germline J gene. V and J are TRBV5 and TRBJ1-2; D unclear. Per the germline V gene, CDR1 is LGHNA and CDR2 is YNLKQL (reference sequence). Trimming took 0 bases from V and 5 from J, leaving 7 bases between them. This CDR3 spans 13 amino acids. Partial CDR3 DNA: TGTGCCAGCAGCCAAGATGAAGGGTCCGACTACACC. It encodes CASSQDEGSDYT. The complete CDR3 reads CASSQDEGSDYTF.

Concerning this clone itself: Gene names refer to mouse genes. The read gets to within 1 residue of the CDR3 end, and the germline J gene fills in the rest. V usage is TRBV2 and J usage is TRBJ1-1; unclear D gene. The CDR3 runs 12 residues. The germline V gene has CDR1 LGHNA and CDR2 YSYQKL. V shed 4 bases and J shed 0 bases, with 3 bases lying between them. The covered CDR3 bases are TGTGCCAGCAGCCGAACAAACACAGAAGTCTTC. This codes for CASSRTNTEVF. In full, the CDR3 reads CASSRTNTEVFF.

This clone turned up a few times. The germline and genes are mouse ones. The missing CDR3 end, 1 residue past where the read stops, is filled in from the germline J gene. The chain employs TRBV2 and TRBJ2-7; D remains ambiguous. This CDR3 region has 14 residues. Trimming stripped 0 bases from V and 0 bases from J, with 6 bases between. CDR1 and CDR2 (germline): LGHNA, YSYQKL. The CDR3 DNA, read in part, is TGTGCCAGCAGCCAAGAGAGGGTCTCCTATGAACAGTAC. Protein sequence: CASSQERVSYEQY. The whole CDR3 region reads CASSQERVSYEQYF.

As to this clone: The genes and germline here are from mouse. The CDR3 extends 1 residue past the end of the read, so its final part is completed from the germline J gene. The chain couples TRBV19 to TRBJ2-1; 9 bases map to TRBD2. Trimming removed 0 bases from V and 0 bases from J; junction bases left unmatched: 4. Germline-derived CDR1 and CDR2 are FNHDT and SITEND (reference sequence). The CDR3 runs 17 residues. CDR3 bases read: TGTGCCAGCAGTATAGGGACTGGGGCTTATAACTATGCTGAGCAGTTC. It specifies CASSIGTGAYNYAEQF. From start to end, the CDR3 is CASSIGTGAYNYAEQFF.